The 26 T cell receptor beta chains below were found in one sample sequenced in a study of cytomegalovirus exposure and HLA in healthy donors. 60 Vbeta and 13 Jbeta primers were used in PCR. Sequencing was performed with immunoSEQ multiplex PCR; in TCRdb, only in-frame clones are kept and a portion is missing. The sample holds 40,000 to 45,000 clones, roughly 90% seen once. The sequencing sample was made of PBMCs. The receptors stem from a woman between 35 and 50 years old in good health and CMV-seropositive.

This clone was detected only once. V gene TRBV5-1 combines with J gene TRBJ2-7; 7 bases match TRBD1. The germline gives CDR1 SGHRS, CDR2 YFSETQ. Trimming removed 5 bases from V and 0 bases from J; junction bases left unmatched: 8. CDR3 length equals 15 residues. This CDR3 is CASRRHRDSSYEQYF. The CDR3 DNA reads as TGCGCCAGCAGACGCCACCGGGACAGCTCCTACGAGCAGTACTTC.

This chain connects TRBV27 to TRBJ2-2; D uncertain. The CDR3 loop spans 14 amino acids. Looked up from germline, CDR1 is MNHEY and CDR2 is SMNVEV (reference sequence). Trimming removed 2 bases from V and 0 bases from J, with 4 bases in between. CDR3 DNA: TGTGCCAGCAGTTTAACAACGAACACCGGGGAGCTGTTTTTT. It yields the protein CASSLTTNTGELFF.

This chain links TRBV6-5 with TRBJ1-1; D may be TRBD1 (5 bases). Germline V gives CDR1 MNHEY, CDR2 SVGAGI. V was trimmed by 6 bases and J by 1 base, leaving 6 bases between them. This CDR3 spans 12 amino acids. CDR3 DNA sequence: TGTGCCAGCAGGACAGCGAACACTGAAGCTTTCTTT. As protein: CASRTANTEAFF.

V usage is TRBV2 and J usage is TRBJ1-2; D not resolved. Germline V CDR1 and CDR2: SNHLY, FYNNEI. The CDR3 has 13 residues. Trimming stripped 8 bases from V and 0 bases from J, with 10 bases between. For the CDR3, the DNA is TGTGCCAGCGCTAACACAGCTAACTATGGCTACACCTTC. Protein product: CASANTANYGYTF.

This clone was counted between two and nine times. This chain links TRBV6-6 with TRBJ2-7, with D tentatively TRBD2 (6 bases). Germline V lookup: CDR1 MNHNY, CDR2 SVGAGI (reference sequence). V dropped 2 bases and J dropped 4 bases, with 9 bases sitting between them. The CDR3 has 13 residues. CDR3 protein: CASSYGGTYEQYF. DNA of the CDR3: TGTGCCAGCAGTTACGGCGGGACGTACGAGCAGTACTTC.

The sample holds a few counts of this clone. The V and J genes are TRBV6-6 and TRBJ2-1, with 7 positions matching TRBD1. J lost 3 bases, V lost 7 bases, and 12 bases had no gene match. The CDR3 is 16 residues long. In germline, CDR1 is MNHNY, CDR2 SVGAGI (reference sequence). CDR3 in DNA: TGTGCCAGCACCTCAACGCGGACAGGACTCTACAATGAGCAGTTCTTC. Translating gives CASTSTRTGLYNEQFF.

V and J are TRBV6-1 and TRBJ1-5, with TRBD1 as a possible D gene (6 bases). Per the germline V gene, CDR1 is MNHNS and CDR2 is SASEGT. The CDR3 extends over 15 amino acids. V was pared by 1 base and J by 6 bases, with 13 bases between. The CDR3 nucleotides are TGTGCCAGCAGTGAAGAAATCAGGGGCCGTCAGCCCCAGCATTTT. Its protein is CASSEEIRGRQPQHF.

The rearrangement links TRBV7-8 to TRBJ1-3; D gene uncertain. Looked up from germline, CDR1 is SGHVS and CDR2 is FQNEAQ. There are 16 residues in the CDR3. The V and J ends lost 4 bases and 6 bases respectively, with 19 bases between them. Written as DNA, the CDR3 is TGTGCCAGCAGCTCGTTATTCGGGTTATCGCTAAACACCATATATTTT. Translated: CASSSLFGLSLNTIYF. Drawing the rest from reference TRBV7-8 and TRBJ1-3, the complete variable domain is GAGVSQSPRYKVAKRGQDVALRCDPISGHVSLFWYQQALGQGPEFLTYFQNEAQLDKSGLPSDRFFAERPEGSVSTLKIQRTQQEDSAVYLCASSSLFGLSLNTIYFGEGSWLTVV.

This rearrangement joins TRBV6-1 to TRBJ1-6; possible D gene TRBD1, 6 bases. The CDR3 covers 15 residues. The germline gives CDR1 MNHNS, CDR2 SASEGT. The V and J ends lost 2 bases and 9 bases respectively, with 14 bases between them. DNA of the CDR3: TGTGCCAGCAGTGAACAACAGGGCGGCGGTTCACCCCTCCACTTT. Translated: CASSEQQGGGSPLHF.

The chain couples TRBV7-9 to TRBJ2-5; 8 bases agree with TRBD2. V lost 3 bases, J lost 4 bases, and 13 bases stayed unmatched. CDR3 length: 17 amino acids. Per germline, CDR1 SEHNR and CDR2 FQNEAQ (reference sequence). CDR3 protein: CASSFGSSGRNLETQYF. CDR3 DNA sequence: TGTGCCAGCAGCTTCGGTTCCAGCGGGAGAAACTTAGAGACCCAGTACTTC.

The chain has TRBV5-1 and TRBJ2-1, with D possibly TRBD2 on 5 matching bases. The CDR3 runs to 11 residues. Trimming pared 1 base from V and 10 bases from J, leaving 6 bases between. Germline CDR1 SGHRS, CDR2 YFSETQ. CDR3 DNA: TGCGCCAGCAGCTTGCAGCGGGAGCAGTTCTTC. Translated, it gives CASSLQREQFF.

For this clone: At one of its ends the junction is not consistent with the germline gene, which may arise from a read error. The sample carries other DNA sequences with the same CDR3. V gene TRBV19 combines with J gene TRBJ2-3; 9 bases agree with TRBD2. This CDR3 has 15 residues. Germline values: CDR1 LNHDA, CDR2 SQIVND (reference sequence). Written as DNA, the CDR3 is TGCGCCAGTAGTAGAACTAGCGGGAGCACAGATACGCAGTATTTT. Translation gives CASSRTSGSTDTQYF.

This sequence joins TRBV18 and TRBJ2-7; 7 nucleotides align to TRBD2. The length of the CDR3 is 15 residues. Germline-derived CDR1 and CDR2 are KGHSH and LQKENI. V lost 3 bases, J lost 4 bases, and 9 bases stayed unmatched. This CDR3 reads CASSPYGTGGYEQYF. The CDR3 DNA follows: TGTGCCAGCTCACCGTATGGGACGGGGGGTTACGAGCAGTACTTC.

The J gene is TRBJ2-2, the V gene TRBV5-6; tentatively, D is TRBD2 (6 bases). V was clipped by 3 bases and J by 8 bases, with 14 bases between them. There are 14 residues in the CDR3. Germline V CDR1 and CDR2: SGHDT, YYEEEE. CDR3 region: CASSSGLPRGELFF. The CDR3, as DNA: TGTGCCAGCAGCTCGGGACTTCCGAGGGGGGAGCTGTTTTTT.

This CDR3 reads CASSDRGSYNSPLHF. DNA for the CDR3: TGTGCCAGCAGTGACCGGGGCTCCTATAATTCACCCCTCCACTTT. V gene TRBV25-1 combines with J gene TRBJ1-6; D is undetermined. CDR3 size: 15 residues. Germline lookup yields CDR1 MGHDK and CDR2 SYGVNS. Trimming cost V 3 bases and J 0 bases, with 6 bases left between them. The complete variable domain, with remaining parts taken from reference TRBV25-1 and TRBJ1-6, reads EADIYQTPRYLVIGTGKKITLECSQTMGHDKMYWYQQDPGMELHLIHYSYGVNSTEKGDLSSESTVSRIRTEHFPLTLESARPSHTSQYLCASSDRGSYNSPLHFGNGTRLTVT.

The V call is TRBV5-1, the J call TRBJ2-3; D is ambiguous. The CDR3 runs 13 residues. V was cut by 2 bases and J by 5 bases, with 9 bases left in between. CDR1 and CDR2 (germline): SGHRS, YFSETQ. The DNA for the CDR3 is TGCGCCAGCAGCTTTACGACTGGAGATACGCAGTATTTT. Translated, it gives CASSFTTGDTQYF. The full variable domain, in which reference TRBV5-1 and TRBJ2-3 provide the parts outside the CDR3, is KAGVTQTPRYLIKTRGQQVTLSCSPISGHRSVSWYQQTPGQGLQFLFEYFSETQRNKGNFPGRFSGRQFSNSRSEMNVSTLELGDSALYLCASSFTTGDTQYFGPGTRLTVL.

The chain recombines TRBV13 with TRBJ2-6; 9 positions agree with TRBD1. This CDR3 comprises 18 residues. V dropped 5 bases and J dropped 0; count of bases not matched to a gene: 8. Germline V lookup: CDR1 PRHDT, CDR2 FYEKMQ (reference sequence). This CDR3 is CASSLPGQGFSGANVLTF. CDR3 sequence (DNA): TGTGCCAGCAGCCTCCCGGGACAGGGCTTCTCTGGGGCCAACGTCCTGACTTTC.

The chain is built from TRBV29-1 and TRBJ1-2, with D perhaps matching TRBD1 (5 bases). The CDR3 totals 13 residues. Germline assignment: CDR1 SQVTM and CDR2 ANQGSEA. Trimming cost V 8 bases and J 8 bases, with 21 bases left between them. The chain's CDR3 is CSSRRGDAGGYTF. DNA of the CDR3: TGCAGCTCACGGCGCGGGGACGCGGGCGGCTACACCTTC.

CDR3 sequence: CATKEPGGYTF. The CDR3 bases are TGTGCCACCAAGGAACCCGGGGGCTACACCTTC. The chain carries TRBV6-5 and TRBJ1-2; unclear D gene. Looked up from germline, CDR1 is MNHEY and CDR2 is SVGAGI. Trimming removed 10 bases at V and 8 bases at J, with 14 bases between. The CDR3 sequence is 11 residues long.

Only a few counts were recorded for this clone. The rearrangement links TRBV19 to TRBJ1-5, with D uncertain. Germline V gene data show CDR1 as LNHDA and CDR2 as SQIVND (reference sequence). Trimming stripped 3 bases from V and 2 bases from J, with 11 bases between. The CDR3 extends over 15 amino acids. The CDR3: CASSIAPIGNQPQHF. As DNA, the CDR3 is TGTGCCAGTAGTATCGCTCCTATCGGCAATCAGCCCCAGCATTTT.

This clone appeared a few times. The chain recombines TRBV7-2 with TRBJ2-3; no reliable D call. CDR3 length: 14 residues. Trimming pared 1 base from V and 3 bases from J, leaving 8 bases between. Per germline, CDR1 SGHTA and CDR2 FQGNSA. Written as DNA, the CDR3 is TGTGCCAGCAGCTTAGGAGTTCGAACAGATACGCAGTATTTT. This codes for CASSLGVRTDTQYF.

The chain carries TRBV6-5 and TRBJ2-3; TRBD1 matches at 9 bases. The J segment lost 3 bases and the V segment lost 6 bases, leaving 7 bases of the junction unmatched. The CDR3 extends over 15 amino acids. Germline lookup yields CDR1 MNHEY and CDR2 SVGAGI. CDR3 DNA: TGTGCCAGCAGCTCCGGGACAGGGATAACAGATACGCAGTATTTT. It specifies CASSSGTGITDTQYF.

The chain carries TRBV4-2 and TRBJ2-7, with 12 bases fitting TRBD1. V shed 3 bases, J shed 4 bases, and the junction held 4 bases outside the gene matches. Germline loops: CDR1 LGHNA, CDR2 YNFKEQ. CDR3 length equals 15 residues. In DNA, the CDR3 is TGTGCCAGCAGCCATACGGGACAGGGGGCGTACGAGCAGTACTTC. Protein: CASSHTGQGAYEQYF.

The rearrangement joins TRBV5-1 to TRBJ1-5, with 7 bases fitting TRBD1. The V gene's germline CDR1 is SGHRS and CDR2 YFSETQ. V was clipped by 4 bases and J by 4 bases; unmatched bases: 8. The CDR3 length is 15 residues. This chain's CDR3 is CASSPAGQRNQPQHF. The CDR3 coding sequence is TGCGCCAGCAGCCCCGCGGGACAGCGAAATCAGCCCCAGCATTTT.

CDR3 sequence: CASSLAGDRGIYEQYF. CDR3 DNA sequence: TGCGCCAGCAGCTTGGCAGGGGACAGGGGGATCTACGAGCAGTACTTC. V gene TRBV5-1 combines with J gene TRBJ2-7; 11 positions match TRBD1. V lost 0 bases, J lost 3 bases, and 5 bases stayed unmatched. This CDR3 contains 16 residues. Germline V gives CDR1 SGHRS, CDR2 YFSETQ.

This clone was detected only once. The CDR3 nucleotides are TGTGCGCGGACAGGGGCGATGGAGACCCAGTACTTC. The encoded protein is CARTGAMETQYF. The chain couples TRBV19 to TRBJ2-5; 9 nucleotides line up with TRBD1. The CDR3 totals 12 residues. The germline CDR1 and CDR2 sequences are LNHDA and SQIVND (reference sequence).